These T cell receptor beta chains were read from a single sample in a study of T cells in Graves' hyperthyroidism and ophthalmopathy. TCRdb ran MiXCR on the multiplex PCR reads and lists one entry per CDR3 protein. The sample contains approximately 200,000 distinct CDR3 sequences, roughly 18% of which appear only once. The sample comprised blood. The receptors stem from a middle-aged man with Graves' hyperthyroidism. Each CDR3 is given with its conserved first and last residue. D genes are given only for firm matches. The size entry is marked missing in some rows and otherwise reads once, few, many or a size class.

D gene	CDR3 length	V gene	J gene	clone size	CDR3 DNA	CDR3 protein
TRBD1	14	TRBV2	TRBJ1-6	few	TGTGCCGGGGTAAAGGGCAGGGGGGAATCACCCCTCCACTTT	CAGVKGRGESPLHF
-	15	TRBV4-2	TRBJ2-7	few	TGTGCCAGCAGCCAAGATTACAGGTCAACATACGAGCAGTACTTC	CASSQDYRSTYEQYF
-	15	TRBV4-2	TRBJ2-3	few	TGTGCCAGCAGCCAAACCGGGACGGCGTCACATACGCAGTATTTT	CASSQTGTASHTQYF
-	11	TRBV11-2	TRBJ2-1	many	TGTGCCAGCAGCCAGCTCAATGAGCAGTTCTTC	CASSQLNEQFF
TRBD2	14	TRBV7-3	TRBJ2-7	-	TGTGCCAGCAGCCGACTAGCGGGGGGGCACGAGACGCACTTC	CASSRLAGGHETHF
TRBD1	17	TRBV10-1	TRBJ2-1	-	TGCGCCAGCAGTGAGTCGGCTCACAGGGGCTCCTACAATGAGCAGTTCTTC	CASSESAHRGSYNEQFF
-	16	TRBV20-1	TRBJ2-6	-	TGCAGTGCCCCCAGGGGCTTTCAAACTGGGGCCAACGTCCTGACTTTC	CSAPRGFQTGANVLTF
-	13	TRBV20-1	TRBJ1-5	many	TGCAGTGCTAGAGATGGGGGAAATCAGCCCCAGCATTTT	CSARDGGNQPQHF
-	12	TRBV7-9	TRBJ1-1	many	TGTGCCAGCAGCTTTGGCAGGGAGGAAGCTTTCTTT	CASSFGREEAFF
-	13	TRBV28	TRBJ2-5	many	TGTGCCAGCAGTTCGGGATTCCAAGAGACCCAGTACTTC	CASSSGFQETQYF
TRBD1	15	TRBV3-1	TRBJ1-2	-	TGTGCCAGCAGCCTTAAACTCGACAGGGCCTATGACTACATCTTC	CASSLKLDRAYDYIF
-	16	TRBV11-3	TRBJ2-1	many	TGTGCCAGCAGCTTAGGTCAGGGGACCGGCTACAATGAGCAGTTCTTC	CASSLGQGTGYNEQFF
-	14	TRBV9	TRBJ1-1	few	TGTGCCAGCAGCCCCCCGCAGGGTGGAACTGAAGCTTTCTTT	CASSPPQGGTEAFF
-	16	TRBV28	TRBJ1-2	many	TGTGCCAGCAGCGGTGACAGAGACCGTCATAACTATGGCTACACCTTC	CASSGDRDRHNYGYTF
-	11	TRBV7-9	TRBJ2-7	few	TGTGCCAGCAGCTTAAGTCGTGGGCAGTACTTC	CASSLSRGQYF
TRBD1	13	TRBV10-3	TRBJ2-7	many	TGTGCCATCAGTGAGGGACAGGGGAACGAGCAGTACTTC	CAISEGQGNEQYF
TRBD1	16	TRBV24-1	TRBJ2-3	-	TGTGCCACCAGTGACCGGACAGGATTTAGGCCAGATACGCAGTATTTT	CATSDRTGFRPDTQYF
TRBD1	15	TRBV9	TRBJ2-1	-	TGTGCCAGCAGCGTACAGGGACAGGGGGGGAATGAGCAGTTCTTC	CASSVQGQGGNEQFF
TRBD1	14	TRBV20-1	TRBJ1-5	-	TGCAGTGCTAGAGTAGGGGGCCCTGGAACTCCCCAGCATTTT	CSARVGGPGTPQHF
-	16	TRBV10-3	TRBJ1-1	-	TGTGCCATCAGTGAGCGTACGGGGGGAATGAACACTGAAGCTTTCTTT	CAISERTGGMNTEAFF
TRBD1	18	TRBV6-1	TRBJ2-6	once	TGTGCCAGCAGGGAGGCCCCGGGACAGGGCTCTGGGGCCAACGTCCTGACTTTC	CASREAPGQGSGANVLTF
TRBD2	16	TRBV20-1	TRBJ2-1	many	TGCAGTGCTAGAGATCGGCGTAGCGGGGGTTCTCATGAGCAGTTCTTC	CSARDRRSGGSHEQFF
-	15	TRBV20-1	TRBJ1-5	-	TGCAGTGCTAGAGACCCCTCATCGAATAATCAGCCCCAGCATTTT	CSARDPSSNNQPQHF
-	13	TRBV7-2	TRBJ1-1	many	TGTGCCAGCAGACGAAGGGATGGAACTGAAGCTTTCTTT	CASRRRDGTEAFF
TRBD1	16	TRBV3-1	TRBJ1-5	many	TGTGCCAGCAGCCAATCGACAGGGTGGGGCAATCAGCCCCAGCATTTT	CASSQSTGWGNQPQHF
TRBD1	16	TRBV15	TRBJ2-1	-	TGTGCCACCAGCAGAGACACGGGACAGGCTATCAATGAGCAGTTCTTC	CATSRDTGQAINEQFF